What follows describes a single T cell receptor beta chain. Its specificity is not known. Using immunoSEQ multiplex PCR, the repertoire was profiled, and TCRdb retains in-frame clones only, with some absent. This table has some 25,000 clones, 96% appearing once. CDR1 and CDR2 (germline): MNHEY, SVGAGI. V shed 0 bases and J 4 bases; nucleotides not matched to a gene: 1. The CDR3 consists of 15 residues. The data stem from a study of monozygotic twins with cystic fibrosis. Whole-study results and caveats: Median Simpson clonality of 0.0095 suggested naive T cells predominated.

Sequencing was carried out using blood. The rearrangement uses TRBV6-5 and TRBJ2-2; TRBD1 agrees at 8 bases. This receptor was taken from a girl aged 2-9 years with cystic fibrosis. This CDR3 is CASSYSTGATGELFF. The CDR3 DNA follows: TGTGCCAGCAGTTACTCGACAGGGGCCACCGGGGAGCTGTTTTTT.